This TCR beta chain was sequenced during a study of blood T cell repertoires in COVID-19. Study background: Collection of acute and convalescent COVID-19 samples took place in the United States, Italy and Spain. T cells, B-cell-depleted T cells, or PBMCs provided the cDNA or gDNA that served as material.

Authors' methods: Reference gene primers were amplified, and this amplification served to estimate nucleated cell counts. The method was immunoSEQ multiplex PCR; TCRdb's version includes in-frame clones alone and lacks a portion of them. V and J calls plus clone size are reproduced from that table; the DNA served to infer D and trimming. The data contain a few hundred thousand clones, approximately 90% of them singletons. The material sequenced was peripheral blood. This TCR derives from a man aged 50 to 59 with acute or convalescent COVID-19.

CDR3 loop: CASSAPGVAEAFF. The CDR3 DNA is TGTGCCAGCAGCGCGCCGGGAGTGGCTGAAGCTTTCTTT. The rearrangement joins TRBV12-3 or TRBV12-4 to TRBJ1-1; D is unresolved. The CDR3 has 13 residues. Trimming left V 6 bases short and J 6 bases short, with 14 bases between.